Listed below are T cell receptor beta chains from one sample, sequenced in a study of OX40 agonist ivuxolimab in advanced cancers. Assay used: immunoSEQ multiplex PCR; TCRdb lists only in-frame clones, some missing. The sample lists some 68,000 clones, around 86% occurring once. Sequencing was performed on CD4+ or CD8+ T cells sorted from blood, taken in a trial of the OX40 agonist ivuxolimab. The receptor source for this set is an adult with an advanced solid tumor such as melanoma, head and neck, liver or kidney cancer. The CDR3 runs from the conserved cysteine through the conserved F or W. D genes are given only for firm matches. The size of a clone is reported for some rows only, either as once, few or many, or as a class for expanded clones.

V gene	J gene	clone size	D gene	CDR3 protein	CDR3 DNA
TRBV30	TRBJ2-1	.	.	CAALRINEQFF	TGTGCCGCATTACGGATCAATGAGCAGTTCTTC
TRBV19	TRBJ2-2	.	TRBD2	CASTALGLAGGNTGELFF	TGTGCCAGTACCGCGTTGGGACTAGCGGGAGGGAACACCGGGGAGCTGTTTTTT
TRBV11-3	TRBJ1-1	.	.	CASSLEAYTEAFF	TGTGCCAGCAGCTTAGAAGCGTACACTGAAGCTTTCTTT
TRBV5-1	TRBJ2-1	.	.	CASSLEDRPYNEQFF	TGCGCCAGCAGCTTGGAGGACAGACCCTACAATGAGCAGTTCTTC
TRBV4-1	TRBJ1-1	few	TRBD1	CASSQTGGFAEAFF	TGCGCCAGCAGCCAGACAGGGGGATTTGCTGAAGCTTTCTTT
TRBV25-1	TRBJ2-6	.	.	CASSERKGTGANVLTF	TGTGCCAGCAGTGAACGAAAGGGGACTGGGGCCAACGTCCTGACTTTC
TRBV6-1	TRBJ1-5	.	TRBD1	CASSTDRSNQPQHF	TGTGCCAGCAGTACGGACAGGAGCAATCAGCCCCAGCATTTT
TRBV25-1	TRBJ1-1	.	TRBD1	CASSADRGLAEAFF	TGTGCCAGCAGTGCGGACAGGGGGCTGGCTGAAGCTTTCTTT
TRBV4-3	TRBJ1-1	.	TRBD1	CASSQEDREGTEAFF	TGCGCCAGCAGCCAAGAGGACAGGGAGGGCACTGAAGCTTTTTTT
TRBV10-3	TRBJ1-3	.	.	CAIRGFSGNTIYF	TGTGCCATCAGGGGGTTCTCTGGAAACACCATATATTTT
TRBV5-1	TRBJ2-7	.	.	CASSLGSSEQYF	TGCGCCAGCAGCTTGGGTTCGTCGGAGCAGTACTTC
TRBV29-1	TRBJ2-5	.	.	CSVEERIQETQYF	TGCAGCGTTGAAGAACGGATACAAGAGACCCAGTACTTC
TRBV9	TRBJ2-1	.	TRBD2	CASSKAGPSSYNEQFF	TGTGCCAGCAGCAAAGCGGGACCGAGCTCCTACAATGAGCAGTTCTTC
TRBV21-1	TRBJ1-4	once	.	CASMGGGTNEKLFF	TGTGCCAGCATGGGAGGGGGCACTAATGAAAAACTGTTTTTT
TRBV28	TRBJ1-5	.	.	CASSLDLGGAPQPQHF	TGTGCCAGCAGTCTCGACCTCGGGGGGGCACCTCAGCCCCAGCATTTT
TRBV6-6	TRBJ2-3	.	.	CASSPRAGTDTQYF	TGTGCCAGCAGTCCCAGGGCAGGCACAGATACGCAGTATTTT
TRBV6-5	TRBJ1-4	once	TRBD1	CASRAPTGANEKLFF	TGTGCCAGCAGGGCCCCGACAGGGGCTAATGAAAAACTGTTTTTT
TRBV4-1	TRBJ2-5	once	.	CASSRQLVKETQYF	TGCGCCAGCAGCCGCCAACTAGTAAAAGAGACCCAGTACTTC
TRBV5-1	TRBJ2-5	.	TRBD1	CASRAGTAYEETQYF	TGCGCCAGCAGGGCCGGGACAGCCTACGAGGAGACCCAGTACTTC
TRBV6-5	TRBJ2-4	.	.	CASSGGTPQNIQYF	TGTGCCAGCTCTGGAGGGACACCCCAAAACATTCAGTACTTC
TRBV29-1	TRBJ1-4	once	.	CSVERDSKGKLFF	TGCAGCGTTGAACGAGACAGCAAAGGAAAACTGTTTTTT
TRBV4-2	TRBJ2-3	.	.	CASSPSGSTDTQYF	TGTGCCAGCAGCCCAAGCGGGAGCACAGATACGCAGTATTTT
TRBV18	TRBJ2-3	.	TRBD2	CASSRTLAGEGDTQYF	TGTGCCAGCTCAAGGACACTAGCGGGAGAAGGCGATACGCAGTATTTT
TRBV7-2	TRBJ1-4	.	TRBD1	CASRSDRGHEKLFF	TGTGCCAGCAGATCTGACAGGGGGCACGAAAAACTGTTTTTT
TRBV5-5	TRBJ1-4	.	TRBD1	CASSPDRGWQKLFF	TGTGCCAGCAGCCCTGACAGGGGGTGGCAAAAACTGTTTTTT
TRBV5-4	TRBJ2-5	.	TRBD1	CASSTGQAVLQETQYF	TGTGCCAGCAGCACAGGACAGGCGGTTTTACAAGAGACCCAGTACTTC
TRBV6-1	TRBJ1-2	.	.	CASSKGFGEAYTF	TGTGCCAGCAGTAAAGGGTTTGGGGAAGCCTACACCTTC
TRBV5-4	TRBJ1-1	.	.	CASRPTITGYDTEAFF	TGTGCCAGCAGGCCGACGATCACAGGGTACGACACTGAAGCTTTCTTT
TRBV4-2	TRBJ2-3	.	.	CASSQDGQSTDTQYF	TGTGCCAGCAGCCAAGATGGGCAGAGCACAGATACGCAGTATTTT
TRBV27	TRBJ1-2	.	TRBD1	CASRRDRVGGYTF	TGTGCCAGCCGGCGGGACAGGGTGGGGGGCTACACCTTC
TRBV4-3	TRBJ2-7	.	.	CASSQALTTEQYF	TGCGCCAGCAGCCAAGCCCTTACCACCGAGCAGTACTTC
TRBV7-2	TRBJ1-4	.	.	CASSLGQGEKLFF	TGTGCCAGCAGCTTGGGCCAAGGGGAAAAACTGTTTTTT
TRBV27	TRBJ1-2	.	TRBD1	CASSLRPGQGYGYTF	TGTGCCAGCAGTTTACGCCCGGGACAGGGCTATGGCTACACCTTC
TRBV5-6	TRBJ2-7	.	TRBD2	CASSLGLAGGEFF	TGTGCCAGCAGCTTGGGGCTAGCGGGAGGGGAGTTCTTC
TRBV6-6	TRBJ2-7	.	.	CASRPATSSYEQYF	TGTGCCAGCAGACCAGCAACGTCTTCCTACGAGCAGTACTTC
TRBV30	TRBJ2-7	.	.	CAWTEGGSYEQYF	TGTGCCTGGACGGAAGGCGGTTCCTACGAGCAGTACTTC